These 8 T cell receptor beta chains were all obtained from the same sample, sequenced in a study of blood T cell repertoires in COVID-19 (dated by TCRdb to the early 2020s). Receptor amplification or capture employed the immunoSEQ multiplex PCR assay. The immuneACCESS repertoire file appears here via TCRdb, limited to in-frame rearrangements. These files lack a portion of the clones; in checked studies, under half of the deficit traces to unresolved V genes, and the cause of the others is not known. Here the sample has more than 150,000 clones; around 80% occur a single time. In total, the top ten clones hold around a sixth of the sample. The sequenced sample was PBMCs or T cells enriched from blood (not recorded which). The receptors shown here come from a woman in her forties or fifties who had recovered from COVID-19.

This chain connects TRBV9 to TRBJ1-6; no firm D call. The V gene's germline CDR1 is SGDLS and CDR2 YYNGEE. The CDR3 sequence is 14 residues long. With 0 bases removed from V and 9 bases from J, the gap between germline ends came to 10 bases. The CDR3 here is CASSVALVGSPLHF. The CDR3 DNA is TGTGCCAGCAGCGTAGCTCTAGTTGGTTCACCCCTCCACTTT. The variable domain in full, with the rest retrieved from reference TRBV9 and TRBJ1-6, is DSGVTQTPKHLITATGQRVTLRCSPRSGDLSVYWYQQSLDQGLQFLIQYYNGEERAKGNILERFSAQQFPDLHSELNLSSLELGDSALYFCASSVALVGSPLHFGNGTRLTVT.

This clone has at least ten counts. The chain links TRBV7-2 to TRBJ2-1; D possibly corresponds to TRBD2 (5 bases). The CDR3 runs to 17 residues. Trimming stripped 4 bases from V and 4 bases from J, with 20 bases between. Looked up from germline, CDR1 is SGHTA and CDR2 is FQGNSA. CDR3 nucleotides: TGTGCCAGCAGCTCACCCCTAAGGAGGTCAAAATACAATGAGCAGTTCTTC. Residues: CASSSPLRRSKYNEQFF.

This clone was seen a single time. J is TRBJ2-5 and V is TRBV10-1; 12 bases match TRBD2. CDR3 length equals 17 residues. Germline V gene lookup returns CDR1 WNHNN and CDR2 SYGVQD (reference sequence). V lost 6 bases and J lost 5; bases outside the gene matches: 13. The CDR3 DNA follows: TGCGCCAGCAGCGAAAGGACTAGCGGGATTGACGGGGAGACCCAGTACTTC. Protein product: CASSERTSGIDGETQYF.

The chain combines TRBV10-3 with TRBJ2-3; a weak D match, TRBD2 (6 bases). Trimming took 2 bases from V and 3 from J, leaving 12 bases between them. The V gene's germline CDR1 is ENHRY and CDR2 SYGVKD. The CDR3 spans 15 residues. The CDR3 nucleotides are TGTGCCATCAGTGAGCGGGGGTTAGGGACAGATACGCAGTATTTT. Amino acids: CAISERGLGTDTQYF.

The gene calls are TRBV2 and TRBJ1-1, with TRBD1 identical over 7 bases. The V and J ends lost 2 bases and 5 bases, in that order; junction bases with no gene match: 5. The length of the CDR3 is 14 residues. Germline assignment: CDR1 SNHLY and CDR2 FYNNEI. The CDR3 loop reads CASSESGGRTEAFF. CDR3 coding DNA: TGTGCCAGCAGTGAATCAGGGGGGAGAACTGAAGCTTTCTTT.

V and J are TRBV2 and TRBJ1-6, with a weak D call TRBD1 (6 bases). This CDR3 is built from 15 residues. V lost 5 bases and J lost 10, with 18 bases in between. Germline lookup yields CDR1 SNHLY and CDR2 FYNNEI. The CDR3 DNA reads TGTGCCAGCAGTCTCGAAGGACAGCCTCGATCACCCCTCCACTTT. Translation: CASSLEGQPRSPLHF.

The chain employs TRBV5-4 and TRBJ1-1; D is ambiguous. This CDR3 has 14 residues. The germline gives CDR1 SGHNT, CDR2 YYREEE (reference sequence). Trimming shortened V by 2 bases and J by 8 bases, and 16 bases separated the two germline ends. CDR3: CASSLRGRPLEAFF. CDR3 sequence (DNA): TGTGCCAGCAGCTTACGAGGGCGACCGCTCGAAGCTTTCTTT.

This chain connects TRBV7-9 to TRBJ2-7, with TRBD1 identical over 11 bases. Trimming cost V 5 bases and J 4 bases; bases outside gene matches: 7. CDR1 SEHNR and CDR2 FQNEAQ come from the germline V gene (reference sequence). CDR3 length: 15 amino acids. The CDR3 region has the DNA TGTGCCAGCAGCAACCCGGGACAGGGGGAATACGAGCAGTACTTC. Its protein is CASSNPGQGEYEQYF.